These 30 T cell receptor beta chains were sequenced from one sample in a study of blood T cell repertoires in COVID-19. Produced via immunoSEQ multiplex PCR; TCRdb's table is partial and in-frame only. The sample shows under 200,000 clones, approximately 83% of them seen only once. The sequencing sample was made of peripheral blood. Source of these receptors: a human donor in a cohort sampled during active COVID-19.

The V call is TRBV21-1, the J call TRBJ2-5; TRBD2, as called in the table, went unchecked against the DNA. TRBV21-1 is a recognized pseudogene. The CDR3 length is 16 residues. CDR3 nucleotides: TGTGCCAGCAGCAAAGGACGATACGGGTACGATGAGACCCAGTACTTC. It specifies CASSKGRYGYDETQYF.

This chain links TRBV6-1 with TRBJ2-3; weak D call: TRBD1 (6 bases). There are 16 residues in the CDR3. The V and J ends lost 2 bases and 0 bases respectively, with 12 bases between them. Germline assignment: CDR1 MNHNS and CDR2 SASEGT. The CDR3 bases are TGTGCCAGCAGTGAACAGGGGATTACTAGCACAGATACGCAGTATTTT. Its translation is CASSEQGITSTDTQYF.

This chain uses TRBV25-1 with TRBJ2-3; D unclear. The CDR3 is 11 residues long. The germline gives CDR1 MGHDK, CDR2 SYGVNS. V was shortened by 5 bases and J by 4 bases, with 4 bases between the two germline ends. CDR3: CASSLSDTQYF. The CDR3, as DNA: TGTGCCAGCAGTCTTTCAGATACGCAGTATTTT.

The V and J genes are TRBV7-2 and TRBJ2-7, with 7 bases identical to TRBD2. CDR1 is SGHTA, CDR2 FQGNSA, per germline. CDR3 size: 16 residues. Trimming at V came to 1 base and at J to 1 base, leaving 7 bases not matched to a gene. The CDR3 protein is CASSLEAGPISYEQYF. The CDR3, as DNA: TGTGCCAGCAGCTTAGAAGCGGGACCAATTTCCTACGAGCAGTACTTC.

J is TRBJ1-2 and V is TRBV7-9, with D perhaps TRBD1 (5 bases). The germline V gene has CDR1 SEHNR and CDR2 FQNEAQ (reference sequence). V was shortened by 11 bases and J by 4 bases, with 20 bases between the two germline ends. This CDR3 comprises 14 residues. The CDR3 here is CASQPPGNFYGYTF. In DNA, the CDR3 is TGTGCCTCCCAACCCCCAGGGAACTTCTATGGCTACACCTTC.

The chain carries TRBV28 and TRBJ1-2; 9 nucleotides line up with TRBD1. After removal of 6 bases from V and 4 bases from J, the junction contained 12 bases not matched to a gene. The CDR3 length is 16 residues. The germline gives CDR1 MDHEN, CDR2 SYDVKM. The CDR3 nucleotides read TGTGCCAGCAGCACAACACAGGGGGCGCCGGGCTATGGCTACACCTTC. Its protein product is CASSTTQGAPGYGYTF.

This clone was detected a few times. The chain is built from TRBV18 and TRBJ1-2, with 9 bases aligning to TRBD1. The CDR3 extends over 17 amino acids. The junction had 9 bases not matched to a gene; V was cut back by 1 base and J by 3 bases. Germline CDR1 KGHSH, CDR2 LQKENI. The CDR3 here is CASSPLSETGGHYGYTF. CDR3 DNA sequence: TGTGCCAGCTCACCACTATCCGAGACAGGGGGGCACTATGGCTACACCTTC.

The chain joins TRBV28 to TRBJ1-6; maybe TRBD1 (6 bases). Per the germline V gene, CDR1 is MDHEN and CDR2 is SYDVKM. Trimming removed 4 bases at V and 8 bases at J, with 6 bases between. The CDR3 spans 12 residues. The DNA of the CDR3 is TGTGCCAGCAGTTCAGGGGATTCACCCCTCCACTTT. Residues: CASSSGDSPLHF.

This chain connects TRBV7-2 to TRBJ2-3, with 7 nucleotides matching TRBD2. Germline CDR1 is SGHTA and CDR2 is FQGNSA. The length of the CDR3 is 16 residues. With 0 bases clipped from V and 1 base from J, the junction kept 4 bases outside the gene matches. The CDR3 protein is CASSLAPAGGTDTQYF. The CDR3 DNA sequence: TGTGCCAGCAGCTTAGCCCCTGCGGGGGGCACAGATACGCAGTATTTT.

The CDR3 sequence is CASSLWDRPYGYTF. In DNA form, the CDR3 reads TGTGCCAGCAGCTTGTGGGACAGGCCCTATGGCTACACCTTC. This chain joins TRBV5-6 and TRBJ1-2; 8 bases line up with TRBD1. J gave up 4 bases and V 1 base, and 3 bases lay outside the gene matches. The CDR3 is 14 amino acids. Germline-derived CDR1 and CDR2 are SGHDT and YYEEEE.

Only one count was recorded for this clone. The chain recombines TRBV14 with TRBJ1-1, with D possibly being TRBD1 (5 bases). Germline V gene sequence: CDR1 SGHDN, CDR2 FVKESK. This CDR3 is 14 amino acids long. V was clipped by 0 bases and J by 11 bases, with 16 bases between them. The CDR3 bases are TGTGCCAGCAGCCAAGACAGGGCTCGCGGAATTGCTTTCTTT. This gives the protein CASSQDRARGIAFF.

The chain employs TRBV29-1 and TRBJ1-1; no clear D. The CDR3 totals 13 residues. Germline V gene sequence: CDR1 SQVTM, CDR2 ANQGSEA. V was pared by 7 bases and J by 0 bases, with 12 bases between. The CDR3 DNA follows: TGCAGCGCGAACAGAGAATTGAACACTGAAGCTTTCTTT. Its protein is CSANRELNTEAFF.

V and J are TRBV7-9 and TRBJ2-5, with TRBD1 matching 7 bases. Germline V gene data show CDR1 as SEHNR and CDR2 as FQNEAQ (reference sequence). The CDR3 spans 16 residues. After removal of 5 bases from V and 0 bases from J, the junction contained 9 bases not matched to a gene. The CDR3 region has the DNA TGTGCCAGCAGCCCCCGGACAGGTCCGTACCAAGAGACCCAGTACTTC. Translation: CASSPRTGPYQETQYF.

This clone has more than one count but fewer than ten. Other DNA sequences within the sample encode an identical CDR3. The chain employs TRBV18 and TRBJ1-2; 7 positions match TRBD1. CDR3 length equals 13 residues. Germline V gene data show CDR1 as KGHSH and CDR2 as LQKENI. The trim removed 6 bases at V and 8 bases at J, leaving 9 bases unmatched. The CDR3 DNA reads TGTGCCAGCTCGCCCGACAGGGTTGGAGGCTACACCTTC. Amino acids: CASSPDRVGGYTF.

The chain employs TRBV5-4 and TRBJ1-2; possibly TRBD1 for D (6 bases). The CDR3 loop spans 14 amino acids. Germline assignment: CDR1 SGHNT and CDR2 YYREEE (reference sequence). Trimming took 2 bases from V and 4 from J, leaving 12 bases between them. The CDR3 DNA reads TGTGCCAGCAGCTTCCGGGGGGCGGGCTATGGCTACACCTTC. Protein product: CASSFRGAGYGYTF.

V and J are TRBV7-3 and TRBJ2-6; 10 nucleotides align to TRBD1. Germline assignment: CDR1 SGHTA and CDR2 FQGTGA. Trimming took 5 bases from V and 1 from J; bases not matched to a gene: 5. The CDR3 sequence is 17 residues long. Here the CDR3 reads CASSPEGQGSGANVLTF. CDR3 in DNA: TGTGCCAGCAGCCCAGAGGGACAGGGGTCTGGGGCCAACGTCCTGACTTTC.

The CDR3 spells CASSLGGANYGYTF. The CDR3 DNA reads TGTGCCAGCAGCTTAGGGGGCGCCAACTATGGCTACACCTTC. The genes are TRBV7-9 and TRBJ1-2; D might be TRBD1 (5 bases). CDR3 length: 14 amino acids. CDR1 and CDR2 from the germline V gene are SEHNR and FQNEAQ (reference sequence). The V and J ends lost 1 base and 2 bases respectively, with 8 bases between them.

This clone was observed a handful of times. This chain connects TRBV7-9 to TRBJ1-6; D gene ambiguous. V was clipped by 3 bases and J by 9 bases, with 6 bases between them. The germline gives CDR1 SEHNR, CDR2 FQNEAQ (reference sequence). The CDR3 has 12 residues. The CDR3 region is CASSLEGSPLHF. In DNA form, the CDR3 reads TGTGCCAGCAGCTTGGAGGGTTCACCCCTCCACTTT.

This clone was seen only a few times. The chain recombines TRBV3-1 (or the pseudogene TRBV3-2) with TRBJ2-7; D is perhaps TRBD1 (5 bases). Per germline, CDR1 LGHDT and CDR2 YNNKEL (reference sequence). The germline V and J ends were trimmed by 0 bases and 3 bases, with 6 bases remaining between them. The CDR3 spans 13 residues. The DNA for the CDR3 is TGTGCCAGCAGCCAAGATCAGGGCTACGAGCAGTACTTC. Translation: CASSQDQGYEQYF.

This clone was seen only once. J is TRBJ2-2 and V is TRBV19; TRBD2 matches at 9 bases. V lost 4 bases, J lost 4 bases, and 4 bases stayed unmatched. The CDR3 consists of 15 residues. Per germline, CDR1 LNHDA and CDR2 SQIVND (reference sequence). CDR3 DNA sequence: TGTGCCAGTAGTACCCTAGCGGGGCCCACCGGGGAGCTGTTTTTT. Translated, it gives CASSTLAGPTGELFF.

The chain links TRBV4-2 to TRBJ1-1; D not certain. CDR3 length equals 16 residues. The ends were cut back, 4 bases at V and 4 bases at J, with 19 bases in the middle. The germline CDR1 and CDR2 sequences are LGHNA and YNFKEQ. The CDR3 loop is CASSPDPGVSITEAFF. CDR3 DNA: TGTGCCAGCAGCCCCGACCCCGGAGTTTCGATCACTGAAGCTTTCTTT.

The DNA of the CDR3 is TGTGCCAGCAGCGTACAGGGGGCGCGGGATGGCTACACCTTC. Protein product: CASSVQGARDGYTF. The rearrangement uses TRBV6-5 and TRBJ1-2; TRBD1 matches at 9 bases. V shed 6 bases and J 6 bases; nucleotides not matched to a gene: 8. CDR1 and CDR2 from the germline V gene are MNHEY and SVGAGI. The CDR3 is 14 residues long.

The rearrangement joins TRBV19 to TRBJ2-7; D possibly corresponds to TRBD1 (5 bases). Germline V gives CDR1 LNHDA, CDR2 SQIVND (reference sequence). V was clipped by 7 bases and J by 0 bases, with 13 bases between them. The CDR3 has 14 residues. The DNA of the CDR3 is TGTGCCAGTACCTCGGACATGTTCTCCTACGAGCAGTACTTC. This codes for CASTSDMFSYEQYF. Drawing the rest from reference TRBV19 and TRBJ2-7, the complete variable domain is DGGITQSPKYLFRKEGQNVTLSCEQNLNHDAMYWYRQDPGQGLRLIYYSQIVNDFQKGDIAEGYSVSREKKESFPLTVTSAQKNPTAFYLCASTSDMFSYEQYFGPGTRLTVT.

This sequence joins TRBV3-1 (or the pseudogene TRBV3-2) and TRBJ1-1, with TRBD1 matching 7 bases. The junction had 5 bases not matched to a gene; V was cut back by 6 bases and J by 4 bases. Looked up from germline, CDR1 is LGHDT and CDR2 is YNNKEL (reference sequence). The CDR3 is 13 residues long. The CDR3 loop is CASRPTGVTEAFF. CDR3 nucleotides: TGTGCCAGCAGACCTACAGGGGTCACTGAAGCTTTCTTT.

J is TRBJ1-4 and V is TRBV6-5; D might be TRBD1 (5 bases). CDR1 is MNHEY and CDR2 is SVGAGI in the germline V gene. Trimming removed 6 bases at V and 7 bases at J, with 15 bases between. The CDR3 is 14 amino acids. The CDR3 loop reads CASSPPGSREKLFF. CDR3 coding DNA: TGTGCCAGCAGCCCCCCAGGGTCCCGTGAAAAACTGTTTTTT.

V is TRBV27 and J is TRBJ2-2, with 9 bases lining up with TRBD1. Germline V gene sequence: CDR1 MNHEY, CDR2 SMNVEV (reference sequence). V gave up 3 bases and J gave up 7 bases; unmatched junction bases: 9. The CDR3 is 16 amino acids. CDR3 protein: CASSFRGTGMGGELFF. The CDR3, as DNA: TGTGCCAGCAGTTTCAGGGGGACAGGGATGGGCGGGGAGCTGTTTTTT.

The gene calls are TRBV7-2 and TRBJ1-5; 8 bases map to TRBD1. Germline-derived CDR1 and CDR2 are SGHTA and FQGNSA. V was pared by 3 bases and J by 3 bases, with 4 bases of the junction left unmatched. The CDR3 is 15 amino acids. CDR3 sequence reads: CASSFDRGDNQPQHF. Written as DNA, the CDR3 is TGTGCCAGCAGCTTCGACAGGGGAGACAATCAGCCCCAGCATTTT.

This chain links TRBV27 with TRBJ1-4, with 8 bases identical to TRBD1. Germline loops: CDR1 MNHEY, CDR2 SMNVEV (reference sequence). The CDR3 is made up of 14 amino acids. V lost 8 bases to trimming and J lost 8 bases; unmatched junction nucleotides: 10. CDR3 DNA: TGTGCCAGCGCTTGGACAGGGTTCTCCGAAAAACTGTTTTTT. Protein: CASAWTGFSEKLFF.

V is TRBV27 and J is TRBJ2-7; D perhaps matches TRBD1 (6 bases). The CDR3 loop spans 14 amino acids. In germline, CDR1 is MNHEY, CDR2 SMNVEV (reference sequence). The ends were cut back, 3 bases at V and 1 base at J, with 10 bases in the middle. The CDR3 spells CASSFRDTSYEQYF. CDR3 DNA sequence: TGTGCCAGCAGTTTCCGGGACACTTCCTACGAGCAGTACTTC.

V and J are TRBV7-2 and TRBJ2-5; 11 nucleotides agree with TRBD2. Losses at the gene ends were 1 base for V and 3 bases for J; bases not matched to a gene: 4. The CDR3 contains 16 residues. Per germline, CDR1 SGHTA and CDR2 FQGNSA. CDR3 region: CASSLGPGLAEETQYF. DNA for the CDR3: TGTGCCAGCAGCTTAGGACCGGGACTAGCGGAAGAGACCCAGTACTTC.